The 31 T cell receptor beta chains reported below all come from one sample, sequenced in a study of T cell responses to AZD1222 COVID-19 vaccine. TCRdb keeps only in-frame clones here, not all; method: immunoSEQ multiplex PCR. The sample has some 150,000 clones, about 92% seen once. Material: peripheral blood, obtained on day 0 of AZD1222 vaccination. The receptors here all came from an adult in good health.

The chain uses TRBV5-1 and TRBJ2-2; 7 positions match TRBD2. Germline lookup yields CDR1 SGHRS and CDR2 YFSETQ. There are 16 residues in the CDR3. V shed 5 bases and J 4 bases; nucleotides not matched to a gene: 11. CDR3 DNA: TGCGCCAGCAGTTCGCCGAGCGGGGTGGGCACCGGGGAGCTGTTTTTT. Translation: CASSSPSGVGTGELFF. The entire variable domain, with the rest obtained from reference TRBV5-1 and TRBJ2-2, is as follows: KAGVTQTPRYLIKTRGQQVTLSCSPISGHRSVSWYQQTPGQGLQFLFEYFSETQRNKGNFPGRFSGRQFSNSRSEMNVSTLELGDSALYLCASSSPSGVGTGELFFGEGSRLTVL.

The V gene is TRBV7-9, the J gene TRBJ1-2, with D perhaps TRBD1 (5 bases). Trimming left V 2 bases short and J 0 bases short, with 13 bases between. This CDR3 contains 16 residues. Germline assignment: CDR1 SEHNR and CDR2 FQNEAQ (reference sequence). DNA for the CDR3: TGTGCCAGCAGCTTATCGGGACCACTATCTAACTATGGCTACACCTTC. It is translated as CASSLSGPLSNYGYTF.

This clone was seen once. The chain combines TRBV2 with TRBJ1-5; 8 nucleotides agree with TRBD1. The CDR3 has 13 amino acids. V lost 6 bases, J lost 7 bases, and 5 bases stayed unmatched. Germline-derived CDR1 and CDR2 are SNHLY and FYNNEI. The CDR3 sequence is CASRGQEGQPQHF. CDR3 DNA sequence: TGTGCCAGCAGGGGACAGGAGGGCCAGCCCCAGCATTTT.

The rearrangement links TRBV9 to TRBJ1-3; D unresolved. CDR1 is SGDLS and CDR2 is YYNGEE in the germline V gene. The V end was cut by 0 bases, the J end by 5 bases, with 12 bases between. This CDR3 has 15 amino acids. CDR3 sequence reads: CASSVGAQVRNTIYF. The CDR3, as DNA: TGTGCCAGCAGCGTAGGGGCCCAGGTTCGAAACACCATATATTTT. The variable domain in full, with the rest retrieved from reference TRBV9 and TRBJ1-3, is DSGVTQTPKHLITATGQRVTLRCSPRSGDLSVYWYQQSLDQGLQFLIQYYNGEERAKGNILERFSAQQFPDLHSELNLSSLELGDSALYFCASSVGAQVRNTIYFGEGSWLTVV.

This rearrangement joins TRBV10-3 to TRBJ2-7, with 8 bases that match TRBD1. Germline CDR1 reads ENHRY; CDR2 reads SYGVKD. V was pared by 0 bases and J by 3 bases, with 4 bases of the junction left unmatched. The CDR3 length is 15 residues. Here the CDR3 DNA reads TGTGCCATCAGTGAGTCGTCAGGGGGCGACTACGAGCAGTACTTC. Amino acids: CAISESSGGDYEQYF.

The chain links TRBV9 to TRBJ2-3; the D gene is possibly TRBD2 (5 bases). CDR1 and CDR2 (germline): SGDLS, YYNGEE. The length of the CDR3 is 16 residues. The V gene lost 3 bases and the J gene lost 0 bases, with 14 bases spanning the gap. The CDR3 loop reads CASSDQRGISTDTQYF. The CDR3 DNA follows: TGTGCCAGCAGCGACCAGAGAGGGATTAGCACAGATACGCAGTATTTT.

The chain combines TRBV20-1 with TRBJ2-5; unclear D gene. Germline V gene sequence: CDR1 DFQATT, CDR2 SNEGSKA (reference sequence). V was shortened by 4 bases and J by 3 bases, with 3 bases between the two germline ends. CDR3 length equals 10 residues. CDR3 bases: TGCAGTGCTATAGAAGAGACCCAGTACTTC. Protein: CSAIEETQYF.

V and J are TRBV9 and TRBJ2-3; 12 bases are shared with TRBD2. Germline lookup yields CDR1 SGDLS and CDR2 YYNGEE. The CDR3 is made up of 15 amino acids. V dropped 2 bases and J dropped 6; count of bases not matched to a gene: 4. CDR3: CASSVTGTSGDTQYF. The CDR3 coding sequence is TGTGCCAGCAGCGTGACCGGGACTAGCGGGGATACGCAGTATTTT.

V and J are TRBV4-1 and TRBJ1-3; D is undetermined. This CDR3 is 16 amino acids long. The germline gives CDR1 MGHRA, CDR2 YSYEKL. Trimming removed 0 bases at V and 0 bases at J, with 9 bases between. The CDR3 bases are TGCGCCAGCAGCCAAGAGGAAGGGAGCTCTGGAAACACCATATATTTT. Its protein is CASSQEEGSSGNTIYF.

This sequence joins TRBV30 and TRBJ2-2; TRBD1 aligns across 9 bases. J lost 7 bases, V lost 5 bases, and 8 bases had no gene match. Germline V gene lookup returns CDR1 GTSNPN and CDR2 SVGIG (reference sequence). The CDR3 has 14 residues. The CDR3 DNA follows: TGTGCCTGGGTTGGACAGGGGTTAAGCGGGGAGCTGTTTTTT. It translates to CAWVGQGLSGELFF. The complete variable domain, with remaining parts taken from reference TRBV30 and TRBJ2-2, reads SQTIHQWPATLVQPVGSPLSLECTVEGTSNPNLYWYRQAAGRGLQLLFYSVGIGQISSEVPQNLSASRPQDRQFILSSKKLLLSDSGFYLCAWVGQGLSGELFFGEGSRLTVL.

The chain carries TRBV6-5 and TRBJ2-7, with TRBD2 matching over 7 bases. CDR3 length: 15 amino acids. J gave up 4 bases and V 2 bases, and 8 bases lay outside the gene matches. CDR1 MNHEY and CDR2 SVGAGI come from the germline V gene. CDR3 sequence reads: CASSYGGGGNYEQYF. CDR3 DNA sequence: TGTGCCAGCAGTTACGGGGGGGGAGGGAATTACGAGCAGTACTTC.

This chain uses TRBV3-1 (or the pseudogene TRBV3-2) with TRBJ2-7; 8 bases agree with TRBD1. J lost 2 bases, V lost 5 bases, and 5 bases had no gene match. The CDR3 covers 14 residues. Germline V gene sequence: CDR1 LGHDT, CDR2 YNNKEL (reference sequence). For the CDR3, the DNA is TGTGCCAGCAGCTACACAGGGGGACCCTACGAGCAGTACTTC. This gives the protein CASSYTGGPYEQYF.

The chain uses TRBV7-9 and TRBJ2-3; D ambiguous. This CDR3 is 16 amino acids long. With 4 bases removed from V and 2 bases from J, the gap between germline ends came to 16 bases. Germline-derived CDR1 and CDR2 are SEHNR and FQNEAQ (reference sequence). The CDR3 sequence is CASSSNHRAPTDTQYF. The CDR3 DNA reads TGTGCCAGCAGCTCGAACCACAGAGCCCCCACAGATACGCAGTATTTT.

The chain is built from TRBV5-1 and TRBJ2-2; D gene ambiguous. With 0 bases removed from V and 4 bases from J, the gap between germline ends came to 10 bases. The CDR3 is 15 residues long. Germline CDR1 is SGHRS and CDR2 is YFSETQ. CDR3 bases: TGCGCCAGCAGCTTGGAGGCAAGGCGCACCGGGGAGCTGTTTTTT. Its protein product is CASSLEARRTGELFF.

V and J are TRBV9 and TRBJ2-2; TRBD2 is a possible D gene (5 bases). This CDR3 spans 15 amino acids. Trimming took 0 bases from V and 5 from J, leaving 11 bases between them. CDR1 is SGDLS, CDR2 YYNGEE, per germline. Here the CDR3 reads CASSVDGVETGELFF. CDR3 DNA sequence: TGTGCCAGCAGCGTAGACGGGGTAGAGACCGGGGAGCTGTTTTTT.

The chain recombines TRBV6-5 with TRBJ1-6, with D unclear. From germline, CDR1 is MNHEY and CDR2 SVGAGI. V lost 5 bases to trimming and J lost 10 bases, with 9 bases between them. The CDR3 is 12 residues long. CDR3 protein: CASSPLQSPLHF. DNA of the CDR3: TGTGCCAGCAGTCCCCTCCAATCACCCCTCCACTTT.

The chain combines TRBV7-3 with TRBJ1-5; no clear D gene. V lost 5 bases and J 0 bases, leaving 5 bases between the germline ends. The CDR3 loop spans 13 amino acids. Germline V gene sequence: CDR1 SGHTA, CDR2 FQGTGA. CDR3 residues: CASSAHSNQPQHF. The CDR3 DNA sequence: TGTGCCAGCAGCGCACATAGCAATCAGCCCCAGCATTTT.

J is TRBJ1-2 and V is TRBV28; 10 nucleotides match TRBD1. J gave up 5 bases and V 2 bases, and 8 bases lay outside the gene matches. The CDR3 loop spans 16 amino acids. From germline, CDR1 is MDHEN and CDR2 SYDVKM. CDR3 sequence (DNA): TGTGCCAGCAGTTTACTTGGGACAGGGGTCGGGTATGGCTACACCTTC. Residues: CASSLLGTGVGYGYTF.

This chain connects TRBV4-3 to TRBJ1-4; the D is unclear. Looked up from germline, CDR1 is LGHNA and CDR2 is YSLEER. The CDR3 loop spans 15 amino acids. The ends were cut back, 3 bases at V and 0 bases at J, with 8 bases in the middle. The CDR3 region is CASSHFYPTNEKLFF. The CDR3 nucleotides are TGCGCCAGCAGCCACTTCTATCCAACTAATGAAAAACTGTTTTTT.

CDR3 nucleotides: TGTGCCAGCAGTGTAGGGACAGGGTATCAGCCCCAGCATTTT. Residues: CASSVGTGYQPQHF. The chain joins TRBV2 to TRBJ1-5; 9 nucleotides match TRBD1. This CDR3 is built from 14 residues. Germline CDR1 reads SNHLY; CDR2 reads FYNNEI. Trimming cost V 4 bases and J 5 bases; bases outside gene matches: 3.

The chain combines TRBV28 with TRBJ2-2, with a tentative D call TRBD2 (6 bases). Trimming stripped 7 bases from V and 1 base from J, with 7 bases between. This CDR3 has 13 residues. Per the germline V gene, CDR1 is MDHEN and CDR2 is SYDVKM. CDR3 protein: CASTEGNTGELFF. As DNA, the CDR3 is TGTGCCAGCACGGAGGGGAACACCGGGGAGCTGTTTTTT.

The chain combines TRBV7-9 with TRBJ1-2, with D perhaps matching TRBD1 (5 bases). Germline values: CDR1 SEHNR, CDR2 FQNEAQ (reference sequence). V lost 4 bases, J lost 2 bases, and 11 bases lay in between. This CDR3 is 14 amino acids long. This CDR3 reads CASSYLDTNYGYTF. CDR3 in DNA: TGTGCCAGCAGCTACCTGGACACAAACTATGGCTACACCTTC.

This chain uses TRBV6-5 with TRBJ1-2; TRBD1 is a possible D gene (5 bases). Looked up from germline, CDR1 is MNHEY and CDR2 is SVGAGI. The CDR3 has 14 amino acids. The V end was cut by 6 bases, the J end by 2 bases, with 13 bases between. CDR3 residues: CASRSGQGNYGYTF. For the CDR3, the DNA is TGTGCCAGCAGGTCCGGGCAGGGCAACTATGGCTACACCTTC.

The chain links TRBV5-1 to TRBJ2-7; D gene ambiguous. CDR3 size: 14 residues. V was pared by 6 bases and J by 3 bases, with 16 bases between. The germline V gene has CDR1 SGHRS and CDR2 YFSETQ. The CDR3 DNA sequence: TGCGCCAGCAAATCCCCGGACGGAAACTACGAGCAGTACTTC. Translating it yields CASKSPDGNYEQYF.

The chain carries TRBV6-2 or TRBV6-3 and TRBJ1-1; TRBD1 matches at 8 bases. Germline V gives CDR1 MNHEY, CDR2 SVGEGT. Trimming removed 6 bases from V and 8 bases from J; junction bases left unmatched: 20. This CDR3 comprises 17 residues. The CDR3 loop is CASSPGGGGSGGAEAFF. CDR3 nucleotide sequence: TGTGCCAGCAGCCCAGGAGGGGGCGGGTCAGGGGGCGCAGAAGCTTTCTTT.

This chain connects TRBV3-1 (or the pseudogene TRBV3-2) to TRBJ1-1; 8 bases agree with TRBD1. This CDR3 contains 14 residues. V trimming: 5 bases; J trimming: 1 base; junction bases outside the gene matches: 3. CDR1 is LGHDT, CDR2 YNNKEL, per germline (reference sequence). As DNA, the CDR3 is TGTGCCAGCAGCTCAGGGGGCCGGAACACTGAAGCTTTCTTT. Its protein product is CASSSGGRNTEAFF.

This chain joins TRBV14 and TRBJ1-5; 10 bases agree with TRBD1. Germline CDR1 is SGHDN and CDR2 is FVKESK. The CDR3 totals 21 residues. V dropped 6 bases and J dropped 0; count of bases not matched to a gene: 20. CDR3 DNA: TGTGCCAGCAGGAGGAACTTCCCCGGGACAGGGGTCGGTGGTAGCAATCAGCCCCAGCATTTT. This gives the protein CASRRNFPGTGVGGSNQPQHF.

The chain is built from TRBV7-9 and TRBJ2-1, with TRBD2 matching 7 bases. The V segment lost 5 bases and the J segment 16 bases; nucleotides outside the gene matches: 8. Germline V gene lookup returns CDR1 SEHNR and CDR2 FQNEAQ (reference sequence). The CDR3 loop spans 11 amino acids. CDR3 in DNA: TGTGCCAGCAGCACCAGCGGGGCTTATTTCTTC. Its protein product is CASSTSGAYFF.

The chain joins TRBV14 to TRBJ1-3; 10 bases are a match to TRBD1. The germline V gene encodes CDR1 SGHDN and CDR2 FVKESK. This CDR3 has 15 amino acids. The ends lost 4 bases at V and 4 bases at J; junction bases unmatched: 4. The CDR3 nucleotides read TGTGCCAGCAGCCGGACAGGGGGTTCCGGAAACACCATATATTTT. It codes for CASSRTGGSGNTIYF.

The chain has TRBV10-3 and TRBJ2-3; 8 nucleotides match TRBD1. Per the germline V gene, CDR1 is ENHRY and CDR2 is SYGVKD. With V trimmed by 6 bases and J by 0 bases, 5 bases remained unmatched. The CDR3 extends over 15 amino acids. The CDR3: CAISPTGVSTDTQYF. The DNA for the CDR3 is TGTGCCATCAGCCCGACAGGGGTTAGCACAGATACGCAGTATTTT.

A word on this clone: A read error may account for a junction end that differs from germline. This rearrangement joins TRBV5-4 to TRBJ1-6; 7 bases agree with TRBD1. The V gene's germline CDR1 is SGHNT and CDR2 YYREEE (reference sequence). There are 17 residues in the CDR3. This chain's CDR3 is CASSLGQPSSYNSPLHF. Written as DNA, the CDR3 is TGTGCCAGCAGTTTGGGACAGCCGAGCTCCTATAATTCACCCCTCCACTTT.